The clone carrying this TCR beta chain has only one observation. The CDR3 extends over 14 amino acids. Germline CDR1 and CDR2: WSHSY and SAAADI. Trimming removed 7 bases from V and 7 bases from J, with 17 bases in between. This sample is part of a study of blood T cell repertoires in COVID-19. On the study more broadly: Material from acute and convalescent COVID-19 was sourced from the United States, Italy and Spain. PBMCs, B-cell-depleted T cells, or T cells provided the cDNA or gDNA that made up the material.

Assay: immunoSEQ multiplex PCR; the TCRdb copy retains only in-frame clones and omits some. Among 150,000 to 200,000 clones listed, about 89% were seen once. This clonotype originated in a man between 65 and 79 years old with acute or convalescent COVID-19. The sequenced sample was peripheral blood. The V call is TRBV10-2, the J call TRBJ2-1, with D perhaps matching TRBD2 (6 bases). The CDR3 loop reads CASNRPVGGNEQFF. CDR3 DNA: TGCGCCAGCAACCGCCCAGTGGGGGGTAATGAGCAGTTCTTC.